The 10 T cell receptor beta chains presented below share a single source sample, sequenced in a study of graft-versus-host responses after intestinal transplantation. Clones were sequenced by immunoSEQ multiplex PCR, and TCRdb holds only the in-frame ones, with some missing. The table has under 25,000 clones, roughly four fifths seen once. No antigens are known for them. The sequenced sample was unstimulated CD8+ T cells sorted from spleen or lymph node cells, obtained before transplant. The origin of the receptors is a human donor who was the organ donor for an intestinal transplant.

V usage is TRBV19 and J usage is TRBJ2-7; the D is unclear. The ends were cut back, 3 bases at V and 5 bases at J, with 14 bases in the middle. CDR3 length: 14 amino acids. Germline V gene data show CDR1 as LNHDA and CDR2 as SQIVND (reference sequence). The CDR3 nucleotides read TGTGCCAGTAGTATTGGGGTCTCGTACGACGAGCAGTACTTC. Translation: CASSIGVSYDEQYF.

The chain couples TRBV13 to TRBJ2-3; a weak D match, TRBD1 (5 bases). CDR1 and CDR2 (germline): PRHDT, FYEKMQ (reference sequence). This CDR3 is built from 14 residues. The V gene lost 5 bases and the J gene lost 2 bases, with 11 bases spanning the gap. The CDR3 nucleotides read TGTGCCAGCAGCGCCACAGGCCTCACAGATACGCAGTATTTT. Encoded protein: CASSATGLTDTQYF.

V usage is TRBV29-1 and J usage is TRBJ1-1; D gene ambiguous. Germline lookup yields CDR1 SQVTM and CDR2 ANQGSEA. The CDR3 totals 11 residues. V was clipped by 4 bases and J by 7 bases, with 10 bases between them. CDR3: CSVGGDIEAFF. Written as DNA, the CDR3 is TGCAGCGTTGGAGGAGACATTGAAGCTTTCTTT.

V and J are TRBV6-5 and TRBJ2-7; D remains unclear. Germline V lookup: CDR1 MNHEY, CDR2 SVGAGI. This CDR3 spans 11 amino acids. V lost 5 bases, J lost 0 bases, and 2 bases lay in between. CDR3 sequence: CASSISYEQYF. The CDR3 nucleotides read TGTGCCAGCAGTATCTCCTACGAGCAGTACTTC.

The chain employs TRBV29-1 and TRBJ2-2; D gene unclear. Germline V gene data show CDR1 as SQVTM and CDR2 as ANQGSEA. The CDR3 length is 12 residues. Between the trimmed V and J ends, which lost 7 bases and 6 bases, there was a span of 12 bases. CDR3 sequence reads: CSALGLAGELFF. In DNA, the CDR3 is TGCAGCGCCCTCGGTTTGGCCGGGGAGCTGTTTTTT.

The rearrangement uses TRBV7-8 and TRBJ2-3; 11 bases are shared with TRBD2. J lost 7 bases, V lost 2 bases, and 8 bases had no gene match. The CDR3 is 16 amino acids. The germline V gene has CDR1 SGHVS and CDR2 FQNEAQ. Here the CDR3 reads CASSLPTSGVGNTQYF. In nucleotides, the CDR3 is TGTGCCAGCAGCTTACCGACTAGCGGGGTGGGAAATACGCAGTATTTT. The full variable domain, its missing parts supplied by reference TRBV7-8 and TRBJ2-3, is GAGVSQSPRYKVAKRGQDVALRCDPISGHVSLFWYQQALGQGPEFLTYFQNEAQLDKSGLPSDRFFAERPEGSVSTLKIQRTQQEDSAVYLCASSLPTSGVGNTQYFGPGTRLTVL.

V is TRBV5-4 and J is TRBJ2-5; 7 bases match TRBD1. The CDR3 has 16 residues. Germline V gene data show CDR1 as SGHNT and CDR2 as YYREEE (reference sequence). The V gene end was trimmed by 4 bases and the J gene end by 2 bases; junction bases not matched to a gene: 11. The CDR3 DNA reads as TGTGCCAGCAGCCACCCTGGGACAGCAGAACAAGAGACCCAGTACTTC. The encoded protein is CASSHPGTAEQETQYF. The full variable domain, in which reference TRBV5-4 and TRBJ2-5 provide the parts outside the CDR3, is ETGVTQSPTHLIKTRGQQVTLRCSSQSGHNTVSWYQQALGQGPQFIFQYYREEENGRGNFPPRFSGLQFPNYSSELNVNALELDDSALYLCASSHPGTAEQETQYFGPGTRLLVL.

The rearrangement joins TRBV6-5 to TRBJ2-7, with D tentatively TRBD2 (5 bases). CDR1 is MNHEY, CDR2 SVGAGI, per germline. The germline V and J ends were trimmed by 0 bases and 7 bases, with 10 bases remaining between them. This CDR3 comprises 13 residues. CDR3: CASSYSSSGEQYF. The CDR3 nucleotides are TGTGCCAGCAGTTACTCGTCCTCGGGGGAGCAGTACTTC.

V usage is TRBV25-1 and J usage is TRBJ1-5, with TRBD1 as a possible D gene (6 bases). The CDR3 runs to 17 residues. Trimming took 10 bases from V and 0 from J, leaving 22 bases between them. The germline V gene has CDR1 MGHDK and CDR2 SYGVNS. The CDR3 is CANSTQHRDVSNQPQHF. DNA of the CDR3: TGTGCCAATTCCACTCAACACAGGGATGTTAGCAATCAGCCCCAGCATTTT.

This chain joins TRBV5-1 and TRBJ1-4, with 9 bases fitting TRBD1. Germline CDR1 SGHRS, CDR2 YFSETQ. The CDR3 is made up of 15 amino acids. V was pared by 5 bases and J by 4 bases, with 6 bases of the junction left unmatched. This CDR3 is CASRLTGGINEKLFF. DNA for the CDR3: TGCGCCAGCAGGTTGACAGGGGGGATTAATGAAAAACTGTTTTTT. Drawing the rest from reference TRBV5-1 and TRBJ1-4, the complete variable domain is KAGVTQTPRYLIKTRGQQVTLSCSPISGHRSVSWYQQTPGQGLQFLFEYFSETQRNKGNFPGRFSGRQFSNSRSEMNVSTLELGDSALYLCASRLTGGINEKLFFGSGTQLSVL.